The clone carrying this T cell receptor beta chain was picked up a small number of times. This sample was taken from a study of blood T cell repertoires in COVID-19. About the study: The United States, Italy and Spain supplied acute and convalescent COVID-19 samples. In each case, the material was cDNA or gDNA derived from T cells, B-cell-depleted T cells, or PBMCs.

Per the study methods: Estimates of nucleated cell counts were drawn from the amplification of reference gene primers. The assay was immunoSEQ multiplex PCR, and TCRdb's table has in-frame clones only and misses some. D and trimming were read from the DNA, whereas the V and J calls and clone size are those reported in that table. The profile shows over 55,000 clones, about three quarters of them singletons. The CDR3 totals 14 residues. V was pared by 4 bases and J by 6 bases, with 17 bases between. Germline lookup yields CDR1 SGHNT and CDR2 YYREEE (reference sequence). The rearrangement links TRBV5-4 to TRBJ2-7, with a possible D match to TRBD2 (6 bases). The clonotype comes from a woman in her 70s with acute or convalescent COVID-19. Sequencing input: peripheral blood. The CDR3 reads CASSLDGGEGEQYF. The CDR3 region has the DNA TGTGCCAGCAGCCTCGATGGAGGGGAAGGCGAGCAGTACTTC.